The next 20 T cell receptor beta chains were all read from a single sample in a study of shared clonotypes between healthy human individuals. Libraries were prepared by immunoSEQ multiplex PCR; TCRdb keeps only in-frame clonotypes and omits some of them. The sample includes about 600,000 clones, roughly 98% of them seen just once. Naive CD8 populations comprised CD45RO-negative cells positively selected for CCR7, excluding terminally differentiated effector memory CD45RA+ cells. The sequenced sample consisted of naive CD8+ T cells sorted from blood. These receptors were taken from a man younger than 45 in good health.

The chain has TRBV27 and TRBJ2-1, with a tentative D call TRBD2 (6 bases). Germline V gives CDR1 MNHEY, CDR2 SMNVEV (reference sequence). The CDR3 length is 16 residues. V lost 6 bases and J lost 0, with 15 bases in between. CDR3 sequence (DNA): TGTGCCAGCAGCCGCCAACGGGGGAGCTCCTACAATGAGCAGTTCTTC. This gives the protein CASSRQRGSSYNEQFF.

This chain uses TRBV7-9 with TRBJ1-1; TRBD1 might be the D (6 bases). Germline CDR1 is SEHNR and CDR2 is FQNEAQ (reference sequence). Trimming removed 5 bases at V and 6 bases at J, with 16 bases between. The CDR3 has 14 amino acids. The CDR3 sequence is CASSPPLGASEAFF. CDR3 bases: TGTGCCAGCAGCCCCCCCTTGGGGGCCTCTGAAGCTTTCTTT.

The rearrangement links TRBV27 to TRBJ1-5; D possibly corresponds to TRBD1 (5 bases). The CDR3 has 14 residues. V gave up 2 bases and J gave up 3 bases, with 8 bases separating them. CDR1 and CDR2 (germline): MNHEY, SMNVEV (reference sequence). The CDR3 region is CASSLRQFNQPQHF. For the CDR3, the DNA is TGTGCCAGCAGTTTAAGACAGTTCAATCAGCCCCAGCATTTT.

The rearrangement uses TRBV4-1 and TRBJ2-1, with D maybe TRBD2 (5 bases). CDR3 length: 13 amino acids. The V gene's germline CDR1 is MGHRA and CDR2 YSYEKL. V shed 6 bases and J shed 5 bases, with 11 bases lying between them. Written as DNA, the CDR3 is TGCGCCAGCAGAGGACTGGGTGACAATGAGCAGTTCTTC. Protein: CASRGLGDNEQFF.

This chain joins TRBV11-2 and TRBJ2-3; D gene ambiguous. Germline V gene data show CDR1 as SGHAT and CDR2 as FQNNGV. The length of the CDR3 is 15 residues. The V and J ends lost 0 bases and 6 bases respectively, with 13 bases between them. CDR3 loop: CASSLDQASADTQYF. The CDR3 region has the DNA TGTGCCAGCAGCTTAGATCAGGCCTCCGCGGATACGCAGTATTTT.

This chain connects TRBV27 to TRBJ2-7; a possible D gene is TRBD2 (6 bases). The CDR3 is 17 residues long. Germline V lookup: CDR1 MNHEY, CDR2 SMNVEV (reference sequence). V shed 2 bases and J shed 0 bases, with 17 bases lying between them. CDR3 sequence reads: CASSLHGTPTGSYEQYF. DNA for the CDR3: TGTGCCAGCAGTTTACATGGGACTCCAACGGGCTCCTACGAGCAGTACTTC.

The chain recombines TRBV10-2 with TRBJ2-5; 9 bases map to TRBD2. CDR3 length equals 15 residues. V gave up 6 bases and J gave up 4 bases; unmatched junction bases: 9. Germline CDR1 reads WSHSY; CDR2 reads SAAADI. The CDR3 nucleotides read TGCGCCAGCAGGGACCTAGCGGGATGGGGAGAGACCCAGTACTTC. The encoded protein is CASRDLAGWGETQYF.

The V call is TRBV5-1, the J call TRBJ1-2, with D perhaps matching TRBD1 (5 bases). The CDR3 has 15 amino acids. Germline CDR1 is SGHRS and CDR2 is YFSETQ. The V gene lost 2 bases and the J gene lost 8 bases, with 19 bases spanning the gap. The CDR3 sequence: CASSFRSSGPGGYTF. The CDR3 region has the DNA TGCGCCAGCAGCTTCCGTTCCTCGGGACCGGGGGGCTACACCTTC.

The CDR3 reads CASSRQGQNYEQYF. For the CDR3, the DNA is TGTGCCAGCAGTCGTCAGGGTCAGAACTACGAGCAGTACTTC. The chain is built from TRBV7-9 and TRBJ2-7, with TRBD1 as a possible D gene (5 bases). This CDR3 region has 14 residues. Trimming took 6 bases from V and 3 from J, leaving 15 bases between them. CDR1 is SEHNR and CDR2 is FQNEAQ in the germline V gene (reference sequence).

This chain links TRBV27 with TRBJ1-5, with D uncertain. The CDR3 sequence is 15 residues long. V lost 6 bases and J 1 base, leaving 13 bases between the germline ends. Germline loops: CDR1 MNHEY, CDR2 SMNVEV (reference sequence). The CDR3 spells CASRPIGVSNQPQHF. DNA of the CDR3: TGTGCCAGCAGGCCCATTGGGGTAAGCAATCAGCCCCAGCATTTT.

This chain links TRBV10-3 with TRBJ1-1, with unresolved D. Germline lookup yields CDR1 ENHRY and CDR2 SYGVKD. This CDR3 spans 12 amino acids. Deletions cut 10 bases from V and 1 base from J, with 10 bases between. The DNA for the CDR3 is TGTGCCACCCGGACCGAGAACACTGAAGCTTTCTTT. This gives the protein CATRTENTEAFF.

The chain carries TRBV5-1 and TRBJ2-1; 13 positions agree with TRBD2. V gave up 2 bases and J gave up 4 bases; unmatched junction bases: 15. CDR3 length: 20 amino acids. Germline loops: CDR1 SGHRS, CDR2 YFSETQ. The chain's CDR3 is CASSFPRTSGSSIEYNEQFF. The CDR3 DNA follows: TGCGCCAGCAGCTTCCCAAGGACTAGCGGGAGCAGTATCGAATACAATGAGCAGTTCTTC.

V gene TRBV20-1 combines with J gene TRBJ2-1; maybe TRBD1 (5 bases). Per the germline V gene, CDR1 is DFQATT and CDR2 is SNEGSKA (reference sequence). This CDR3 is 11 amino acids long. The V gene lost 5 bases and the J gene lost 8 bases, with 10 bases spanning the gap. The CDR3 sequence is CSALRDYEQFF. Here the CDR3 DNA reads TGCAGTGCTCTCAGGGATTATGAGCAGTTCTTC.

V is TRBV7-9 and J is TRBJ2-7; TRBD1 matches 9 bases. J gave up 2 bases and V 6 bases, and 11 bases lay outside the gene matches. CDR1 SEHNR and CDR2 FQNEAQ come from the germline V gene (reference sequence). CDR3 size: 16 residues. The CDR3 nucleotides read TGTGCCAGCAGTCATGACCGGGACAGGGTCGCCTACGAGCAGTACTTC. Translating it yields CASSHDRDRVAYEQYF.

The chain has TRBV28 and TRBJ2-7; D ambiguous. V gave up 3 bases and J gave up 5 bases, with 11 bases separating them. The V gene's germline CDR1 is MDHEN and CDR2 SYDVKM. CDR3 length: 13 amino acids. The CDR3 region has the DNA TGTGCCAGCAGTTTTCGGCTGGTCGACGAGCAGTACTTC. Translated: CASSFRLVDEQYF.

This clone came up once. This rearrangement joins TRBV29-1 to TRBJ2-2; TRBD2 aligns across 16 bases. CDR3 length: 16 amino acids. CDR1 SQVTM and CDR2 ANQGSEA come from the germline V gene. Trimming at V came to 5 bases and at J to 4 bases, leaving 4 bases not matched to a gene. The CDR3 here is CSVWGLAGGSTGELFF. CDR3 coding DNA: TGCAGCGTTTGGGGACTAGCGGGAGGGAGCACCGGGGAGCTGTTTTTT.

The V and J genes are TRBV9 and TRBJ2-1; tentative D call: TRBD1 (6 bases). Trimming removed 2 bases from V and 2 bases from J, with 11 bases in between. The germline V gene encodes CDR1 SGDLS and CDR2 YYNGEE. This CDR3 is built from 15 residues. In DNA form, the CDR3 reads TGTGCCAGCAGCGTTTGGACAGAGACCTACAATGAGCAGTTCTTC. The encoded protein is CASSVWTETYNEQFF.

This sequence joins TRBV9 and TRBJ2-3; 12 bases map to TRBD1. The V and J ends lost 2 bases and 6 bases, in that order; junction bases with no gene match: 10. Germline lookup yields CDR1 SGDLS and CDR2 YYNGEE. This CDR3 contains 17 residues. As DNA, the CDR3 is TGTGCCAGCAGCGTGGGGCCGGGACAGGGGGCGCAGGATACGCAGTATTTT. Translating gives CASSVGPGQGAQDTQYF. Full variable domain (remainder filled in from reference TRBV9 and TRBJ2-3): DSGVTQTPKHLITATGQRVTLRCSPRSGDLSVYWYQQSLDQGLQFLIQYYNGEERAKGNILERFSAQQFPDLHSELNLSSLELGDSALYFCASSVGPGQGAQDTQYFGPGTRLTVL.

V is TRBV14 and J is TRBJ2-7, with D perhaps matching TRBD1 (5 bases). The CDR3 spans 15 residues. The V end lost 1 base, the J end lost 6 bases, and 16 bases lay between the germline ends. Looked up from germline, CDR1 is SGHDN and CDR2 is FVKESK. CDR3 coding DNA: TGTGCCAGCAGCCAAGCAAGCCAGGGCGGCCGCGAGCAGTACTTC. Amino acids: CASSQASQGGREQYF.

The chain links TRBV6-5 to TRBJ2-7; tentatively, D is TRBD1 or TRBD2 (6 bases each). This CDR3 region has 15 residues. Trimming stripped 5 bases from V and 4 bases from J, with 18 bases between. CDR1 and CDR2 from the germline V gene are MNHEY and SVGAGI. The CDR3 spells CASSPTRGSGYEQYF. CDR3 DNA: TGTGCCAGCAGTCCAACCAGGGGTAGCGGATACGAGCAGTACTTC.